The 31 T cell receptor beta chains presented below share a single source sample, sequenced in a study of cytomegalovirus exposure and HLA in healthy donors. This PCR relied on a set of 60 Vbeta primers and 13 Jbeta primers. The protocol was immunoSEQ multiplex PCR, while the TCRdb copy is restricted to in-frame clones and leaves out a portion. The sample yields about 160,000 clones, of which the top ten take up 1.3%. The sample consisted of PBMCs. The receptors originated from an older woman in good health and CMV-seronegative.

The CDR3 region has the DNA TGTGCCAGCAGCTTAGCGAGACTAGCGGGAGCCGAGCAGTACTTC. Amino acid sequence: CASSLARLAGAEQYF. V gene TRBV7-8 combines with J gene TRBJ2-7, with 12 positions matching TRBD2. Germline assignment: CDR1 SGHVS and CDR2 FQNEAQ. Unmatched junction bases numbered 3, after V lost 0 bases and J lost 6 bases. The CDR3 consists of 15 residues.

Concerning this clone itself: One end of the junction is discordant with germline, which a read error may explain. V is TRBV4-3 and J is TRBJ1-6; D remains unclear. The CDR3 is made up of 15 amino acids. The germline V gene has CDR1 LGHNA and CDR2 YSLEER. CDR3 DNA sequence: TGCGCCAGCAGCCGCGAAAGCTCCTATAATTCACTCCTCCACTTT. Translation gives CASSRESSYNSLLHF.

The V call is TRBV5-4, the J call TRBJ1-6, with 8 bases matching TRBD1. Germline loops: CDR1 SGHNT, CDR2 YYREEE (reference sequence). V gave up 2 bases and J gave up 9 bases; unmatched junction bases: 4. This CDR3 spans 14 amino acids. CDR3 sequence (DNA): TGTGCCAGCAGCTTCACAGGGGGGGGTTCACCCCTCCACTTT. It is translated as CASSFTGGGSPLHF.

The chain recombines TRBV28 with TRBJ1-6, with 7 bases lining up with TRBD1. Germline values: CDR1 MDHEN, CDR2 SYDVKM. This CDR3 is built from 14 residues. The trim removed 7 bases at V and 7 bases at J, leaving 7 bases unmatched. CDR3 protein: CASNPGRGNSPLHF. In nucleotides, the CDR3 is TGTGCCAGCAACCCGGGCAGGGGGAATTCACCCCTCCACTTT. Combining the CDR3 with reference TRBV28 and TRBJ1-6 gives the whole variable domain DVKVTQSSRYLVKRTGEKVFLECVQDMDHENMFWYRQDPGLGLRLIYFSYDVKMKEKGDIPEGYSVSREKKERFSLILESASTNQTSMYLCASNPGRGNSPLHFGNGTRLTVT.

The rearrangement uses TRBV18 and TRBJ2-7; 8 bases fit TRBD1. The CDR3 length is 14 residues. Germline CDR1 and CDR2: KGHSH and LQKENI. J was trimmed by 6 bases and V by 2 bases; bases with no gene match: 6. The DNA of the CDR3 is TGTGCCAGCTCACCAGAGGTACAGGGGGGCGAGCAGTACTTC. Residues: CASSPEVQGGEQYF.

The V and J genes are TRBV28 and TRBJ1-1, with D hard to call. The germline V and J ends were trimmed by 5 bases and 4 bases, with 17 bases remaining between them. CDR3 length: 15 residues. Germline-derived CDR1 and CDR2 are MDHEN and SYDVKM. The CDR3 spells CASSPAGLGSTEAFF. In DNA form, the CDR3 reads TGTGCCAGCAGTCCTGCGGGATTAGGGAGCACTGAAGCTTTCTTT.

This rearrangement joins TRBV29-1 to TRBJ2-1, with D tentatively TRBD2 (5 bases). The ends were cut back, 6 bases at V and 0 bases at J, with 9 bases in the middle. This CDR3 is built from 13 residues. The germline V gene has CDR1 SQVTM and CDR2 ANQGSEA. This CDR3 reads CSVDWSSYNEQFF. The CDR3 nucleotides read TGCAGCGTGGACTGGAGCTCCTACAATGAGCAGTTCTTC.

The chain employs TRBV9 and TRBJ1-4; the D gene is possibly TRBD1 (6 bases). This CDR3 is built from 17 residues. Germline V gene data show CDR1 as SGDLS and CDR2 as YYNGEE. The V and J ends lost 7 bases and 0 bases respectively, with 19 bases between them. CDR3 loop: CASRGGRPYATNEKLFF. The CDR3 coding sequence is TGTGCCAGCCGGGGGGGGCGGCCGTATGCAACTAATGAAAAACTGTTTTTT.

V is TRBV6-1 and J is TRBJ2-7; 7 bases map to TRBD2. CDR3 length equals 12 residues. The junction had 3 bases not matched to a gene; V was cut back by 10 bases and J by 0 bases. Germline V lookup: CDR1 MNHNS, CDR2 SASEGT. The CDR3 region has the DNA TGTGCCACTTGGGACTACTCCTACGAGCAGTACTTC. This translates into CATWDYSYEQYF.

This chain connects TRBV30 to TRBJ2-3; D call uncertain. This CDR3 contains 12 residues. Germline assignment: CDR1 GTSNPN and CDR2 SVGIG (reference sequence). Deletions cut 0 bases from V and 7 bases from J, with 8 bases between. In DNA form, the CDR3 reads TGTGCCTGGAGTGTAGAGCTACATACGCAGTATTTT. Protein sequence: CAWSVELHTQYF. The variable domain in full, with the rest retrieved from reference TRBV30 and TRBJ2-3, is SQTIHQWPATLVQPVGSPLSLECTVEGTSNPNLYWYRQAAGRGLQLLFYSVGIGQISSEVPQNLSASRPQDRQFILSSKKLLLSDSGFYLCAWSVELHTQYFGPGTRLTVL.

The V call is TRBV19, the J call TRBJ2-3; D might be TRBD2 (6 bases). Trimming pared 3 bases from V and 3 bases from J, leaving 16 bases between. The germline CDR1 and CDR2 sequences are LNHDA and SQIVND (reference sequence). The CDR3 is made up of 16 amino acids. The CDR3 DNA reads TGTGCCAGTAGTATGGAGGGACCCGGGGGAACAGATACGCAGTATTTT. It encodes CASSMEGPGGTDTQYF. The variable domain in full, with the rest retrieved from reference TRBV19 and TRBJ2-3, is DGGITQSPKYLFRKEGQNVTLSCEQNLNHDAMYWYRQDPGQGLRLIYYSQIVNDFQKGDIAEGYSVSREKKESFPLTVTSAQKNPTAFYLCASSMEGPGGTDTQYFGPGTRLTVL.

V is TRBV5-6 and J is TRBJ1-6; D gene uncertain. Germline V gene data show CDR1 as SGHDT and CDR2 as YYEEEE. Trimming removed 2 bases from V and 10 bases from J, with 7 bases in between. The CDR3 has 12 residues. For the CDR3, the DNA is TGTGCCAGCAGCTTATCATCCTCACCCCTCCACTTT. Its protein product is CASSLSSSPLHF.

The chain couples TRBV6-5 to TRBJ1-4; unclear D gene. Germline CDR1 and CDR2: MNHEY and SVGAGI. The CDR3 length is 14 residues. Trimming removed 6 bases at V and 2 bases at J, with 10 bases between. The DNA of the CDR3 is TGTGCCAGCAGATCTGGCACGACTAATGAAAAACTGTTTTTT. Its protein is CASRSGTTNEKLFF.

This chain links TRBV2 with TRBJ1-5; 7 bases align to TRBD1. The CDR3 consists of 16 residues. Germline trimming cut 2 bases from V and 5 bases from J; bases unmatched to any gene: 9. Germline assignment: CDR1 SNHLY and CDR2 FYNNEI. The chain's CDR3 is CASSEQGRGFYQPQHF. DNA of the CDR3: TGTGCCAGCAGTGAACAGGGCAGGGGGTTTTATCAGCCCCAGCATTTT. Complete variable domain (other parts from reference TRBV2 and TRBJ1-5): EPEVTQTPSHQVTQMGQEVILRCVPISNHLYFYWYRQILGQKVEFLVSFYNNEISEKSEIFDDQFSVERPDGSNFTLKIRSTKLEDSAMYFCASSEQGRGFYQPQHFGDGTRLSIL.

CDR3 in amino acids: CASSLRWGGTDTQYF. Here the CDR3 DNA reads TGTGCCAGCAGCTTAAGGTGGGGGGGCACAGATACGCAGTATTTT. This chain joins TRBV7-2 and TRBJ2-3; tentative D call: TRBD2 (6 bases). Germline V gene lookup returns CDR1 SGHTA and CDR2 FQGNSA. The CDR3 spans 15 residues. V was clipped by 2 bases and J by 1 base, with 10 bases between them.

The chain combines TRBV7-6 with TRBJ2-1; TRBD2 matches 10 bases. There are 15 residues in the CDR3. V lost 3 bases, J lost 5 bases, and 4 bases stayed unmatched. Germline V gene data show CDR1 as SGHVS and CDR2 as FNYEAQ. The CDR3 loop reads CASSLVAGGNNEQFF. CDR3 coding DNA: TGTGCCAGCAGCTTGGTAGCGGGGGGAAACAATGAGCAGTTCTTC.

The gene calls are TRBV7-9 and TRBJ2-7; no reliable D call. The V end lost 1 base, the J end lost 6 bases, and 13 bases lay between the germline ends. The CDR3 length is 14 residues. Germline CDR1 reads SEHNR; CDR2 reads FQNEAQ (reference sequence). The CDR3 loop reads CASSLDSWASEQYF. The DNA of the CDR3 is TGTGCCAGCAGCTTAGATTCATGGGCCTCCGAGCAGTACTTC.

V and J are TRBV9 and TRBJ2-7; 8 bases are shared with TRBD1. The CDR3 runs to 15 residues. CDR1 and CDR2 from the germline V gene are SGDLS and YYNGEE. J was trimmed by 0 bases and V by 2 bases; bases with no gene match: 4. CDR3 loop: CASSVTGESSYEQYF. The DNA for the CDR3 is TGTGCCAGCAGCGTGACAGGGGAAAGCTCCTACGAGCAGTACTTC.

The CDR3 sequence is CASSHNYGYTF. As DNA, the CDR3 is TGTGCCAGCAGCCATAACTATGGCTACACCTTC. The chain carries TRBV13 and TRBJ1-2; D ambiguous. Trimming shortened V by 5 bases and J by 1 base, and 2 bases separated the two germline ends. CDR3 length equals 11 residues. Germline assignment: CDR1 PRHDT and CDR2 FYEKMQ (reference sequence).

The CDR3 bases are TGTGCCAGCAGCTTGCGACTAGCGGGGTACAATGAGCAGTTCTTC. It specifies CASSLRLAGYNEQFF. This chain links TRBV7-9 with TRBJ2-1; 11 nucleotides agree with TRBD2. Losses at the gene ends were 3 bases for V and 4 bases for J; bases not matched to a gene: 2. The germline gives CDR1 SEHNR, CDR2 FQNEAQ (reference sequence). The length of the CDR3 is 15 residues.

CDR3 nucleotide sequence: TGTGCCAGCAGCTCGACAGGGGCCTCCTACGAGCAGTACTTC. Its translation: CASSSTGASYEQYF. The genes are TRBV27 and TRBJ2-7, with 8 bases fitting TRBD1. The CDR3 extends over 14 amino acids. CDR1 and CDR2 (germline): MNHEY, SMNVEV (reference sequence). The trim removed 6 bases at V and 0 bases at J, leaving 4 bases unmatched.

The chain couples TRBV5-1 to TRBJ2-5, with D possibly matching TRBD2 (5 bases). Per the germline V gene, CDR1 is SGHRS and CDR2 is YFSETQ. V gave up 0 bases and J gave up 0 bases, with 9 bases separating them. The CDR3 length is 15 residues. The CDR3 spells CASSLGGRHQETQYF. CDR3 in DNA: TGCGCCAGCAGCTTGGGCGGGCGACACCAAGAGACCCAGTACTTC.

The chain employs TRBV29-1 and TRBJ2-7, with D unresolved. V lost 8 bases to trimming and J lost 0 bases, with 11 bases between them. This CDR3 is built from 12 residues. Germline CDR1 is SQVTM and CDR2 is ANQGSEA. The CDR3: CSSLGYSYEQYF. The CDR3 region has the DNA TGCAGCTCCCTGGGCTACTCCTACGAGCAGTACTTC.

V usage is TRBV5-4 and J usage is TRBJ2-7, with 8 bases lining up with TRBD2. V dropped 4 bases and J dropped 2; count of bases not matched to a gene: 5. Germline lookup yields CDR1 SGHNT and CDR2 YYREEE (reference sequence). The CDR3 sequence is 14 residues long. CDR3 DNA sequence: TGTGCCAGCAGCCCGACGGGAGGGACCTACGAGCAGTACTTC. This gives the protein CASSPTGGTYEQYF. The variable domain in full, with the rest retrieved from reference TRBV5-4 and TRBJ2-7, is ETGVTQSPTHLIKTRGQQVTLRCSSQSGHNTVSWYQQALGQGPQFIFQYYREEENGRGNFPPRFSGLQFPNYSSELNVNALELDDSALYLCASSPTGGTYEQYFGPGTRLTVT.

The chain has TRBV9 and TRBJ2-7; D may be TRBD2 (6 bases). Germline-derived CDR1 and CDR2 are SGDLS and YYNGEE. V was clipped by 4 bases and J by 2 bases, with 16 bases between them. This CDR3 is built from 15 residues. Here the CDR3 reads CASSPRGSGAYEQYF. The CDR3 DNA is TGTGCCAGCAGCCCCCGCGGTAGCGGAGCCTACGAGCAGTACTTC.

The V and J genes are TRBV28 and TRBJ2-3; 10 bases match TRBD1. V trimming: 7 bases; J trimming: 9 bases; junction bases outside the gene matches: 16. Germline V CDR1 and CDR2: MDHEN, SYDVKM. This CDR3 has 16 amino acids. The CDR3 loop reads CASTHGDRGRFSTQYF. CDR3 sequence (DNA): TGTGCCAGCACCCACGGGGACAGGGGCCGATTTTCGACGCAGTATTTT.

This chain uses TRBV4-1 with TRBJ1-1; D gene ambiguous. This CDR3 contains 14 residues. The V gene's germline CDR1 is MGHRA and CDR2 YSYEKL. V lost 4 bases and J 1 base, leaving 10 bases between the germline ends. This CDR3 is CASSLEGANTEAFF. CDR3 DNA: TGCGCCAGCAGCCTAGAGGGAGCGAACACTGAAGCTTTCTTT.

V gene TRBV10-3 combines with J gene TRBJ2-1, with 7 bases aligning to TRBD1. The CDR3 has 16 amino acids. Unmatched junction bases numbered 15, after V lost 6 bases and J lost 7 bases. CDR1 and CDR2 (germline): ENHRY, SYGVKD. CDR3 nucleotide sequence: TGTGCCATCAGCTCGGGAACAGGGGAACCGGGAAATGAGCAGTTCTTC. Protein sequence: CAISSGTGEPGNEQFF.

The rearrangement links TRBV19 to TRBJ1-6; 10 bases agree with TRBD1. J lost 10 bases, V lost 7 bases, and 16 bases had no gene match. CDR1 and CDR2 (germline): LNHDA, SQIVND (reference sequence). CDR3 length equals 17 residues. The CDR3 loop is CASTTRQGATGVSPLHF. CDR3 nucleotide sequence: TGTGCCAGTACAACCCGACAGGGGGCCACCGGGGTCTCACCCCTCCACTTT.

The V gene is TRBV11-3, the J gene TRBJ2-7, with TRBD1 matching 7 bases. Trimming at V came to 1 base and at J to 2 bases, leaving 2 bases not matched to a gene. The CDR3 has 14 residues. The germline V gene has CDR1 SGHNT and CDR2 YENEEA. The CDR3 nucleotides are TGTGCCAGCAGCTTAGGACAGGGAGCCTACGAGCAGTACTTC. Protein product: CASSLGQGAYEQYF.

The rearrangement joins TRBV6-5 to TRBJ2-3; D perhaps matches TRBD2 (6 bases). The V end lost 3 bases, the J end lost 6 bases, and 13 bases lay between the germline ends. Per the germline V gene, CDR1 is MNHEY and CDR2 is SVGAGI. This CDR3 region has 14 residues. CDR3 DNA: TGTGCCAGCAGTTATGGGGGGAGCCTGGATACGCAGTATTTT. Encoded protein: CASSYGGSLDTQYF.